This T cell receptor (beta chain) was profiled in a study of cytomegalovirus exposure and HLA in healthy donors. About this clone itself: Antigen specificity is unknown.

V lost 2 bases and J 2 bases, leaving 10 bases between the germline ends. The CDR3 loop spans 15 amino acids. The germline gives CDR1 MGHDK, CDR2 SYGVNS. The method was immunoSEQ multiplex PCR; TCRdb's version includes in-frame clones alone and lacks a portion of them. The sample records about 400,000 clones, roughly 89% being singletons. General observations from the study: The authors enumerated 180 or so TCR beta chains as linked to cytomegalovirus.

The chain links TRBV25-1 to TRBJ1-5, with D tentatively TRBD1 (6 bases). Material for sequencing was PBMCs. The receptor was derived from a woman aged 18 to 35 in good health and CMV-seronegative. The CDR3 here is CASSEGGAGNQPQHF. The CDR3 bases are TGTGCCAGCAGTGAAGGGGGGGCGGGCAATCAGCCCCAGCATTTT. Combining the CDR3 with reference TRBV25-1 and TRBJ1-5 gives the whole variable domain EADIYQTPRYLVIGTGKKITLECSQTMGHDKMYWYQQDPGMELHLIHYSYGVNSTEKGDLSSESTVSRIRTEHFPLTLESARPSHTSQYLCASSEGGAGNQPQHFGDGTRLSIL.